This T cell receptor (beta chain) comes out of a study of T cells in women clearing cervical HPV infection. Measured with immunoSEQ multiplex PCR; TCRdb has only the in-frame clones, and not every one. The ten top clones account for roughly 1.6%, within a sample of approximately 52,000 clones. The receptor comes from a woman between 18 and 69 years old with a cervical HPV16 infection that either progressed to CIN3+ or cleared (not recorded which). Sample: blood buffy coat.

The DNA read from the CDR3 is TGTGCCAGCAGCCAGGGGTATCAGGGGGAA. Its protein is CASSQGYQGE. The full CDR3 sequence reads CASSQGYQGEYTF. V gene TRBV4-2 combines with J gene TRBJ1-2; 7 nucleotides line up with TRBD1. The sequence runs out 3 residues before the end of the CDR3; the remainder is reconstructed from the germline J gene. CDR1 is LGHNA, CDR2 YNFKEQ, per germline. The CDR3 is made up of 13 amino acids.